This T cell receptor (beta chain) originates from a study of response to subunit inactivated influenza vaccine. TCRdb re-called the RT-PCR reads through MiXCR, storing one row per CDR3 protein. Of about 570,000 distinct CDR3 sequences listed, roughly 12% are singletons. This clonotype showed up just a few times. The same sample was also used in a study of T cells expressing NK-cell markers. That work contributes: In generating TCR beta cDNA, 5'RACE template switching with UMIs was used.

Material: PBMCs from blood, obtained on the day of vaccination. This TCR derives from a man over 45 who received an inactivated influenza vaccine.

CDR3: CASSPQGDSYNEQFF. The CDR3 DNA reads as TGTGCCAGCAGCCCACAGGGGGATTCCTACAATGAGCAGTTCTTC. This rearrangement joins TRBV7-2 to TRBJ2-1, with TRBD1 identical over 8 bases. Trimming took 5 bases from V and 1 from J; bases not matched to a gene: 4. Germline V gene data show CDR1 as SGHTA and CDR2 as FQGNSA. The CDR3 spans 15 residues. The variable domain in full, completed from reference TRBV7-2 and TRBJ2-1, reads GAGVSQSPSNKVTEKGKDVELRCDPISGHTALYWYRQSLGQGLEFLIYFQGNSAPDKSGLPSDRFSAERTGGSVSTLTIQRTQQEDSAVYLCASSPQGDSYNEQFFGPGTRLTVL.